This T cell receptor (beta chain) was documented in a study of blood T cell repertoires in COVID-19. Assay used: immunoSEQ multiplex PCR; TCRdb lists only in-frame clones, some missing. The profile covers about 360,000 clones, with around 84% appearing a single time and around 3% taken by the ten largest. V was cut by 0 bases and J by 1 base, with 12 bases left in between. CDR1 MNHEY and CDR2 SVGAGI come from the germline V gene. The CDR3 consists of 16 residues. The source is a human donor in a cohort sampled during active COVID-19. The genes are TRBV6-5 and TRBJ1-1, with D maybe TRBD1 (5 bases). Sequencing was performed on peripheral blood. CDR3 nucleotides: TGTGCCAGCAGTTACTCGCAGGGAGGGCCGAACACTGAAGCTTTCTTT. Residues: CASSYSQGGPNTEAFF.